This T cell receptor beta chain was sequenced for a study of T cells in Graves' hyperthyroidism and ophthalmopathy (dated by TCRdb to the late 2010s). Regarding the complete study: Peripheral blood was collected at initial diagnosis, before any treatment. An independent validation cohort of 18 to 20 hyperthyroidism patients and roughly 16 patients who later progressed to ophthalmopathy tested prospective prediction of ophthalmopathy. TCR V-J signatures able to tell the groups apart were searched for in a discovery cohort of about a hundred patients, of whom fewer than 45 had Graves' ophthalmopathy and roughly 57 had stable Graves' hyperthyroidism. Thyroid tissue and blood T-cell repertoires from about six Graves' hyperthyroidism patients were also compared in the study. After sampling, hyperthyroidism patients received methimazole starting at 30 mg daily, and ophthalmopathy patients received high-dose intravenous methylprednisolone. TCR Vbeta CDR3 sequencing of 135 peripheral blood samples (under 45 ophthalmopathy, roughly 74 hyperthyroidism and roughly 17 progressor patients) is reported in the paper. The approximately 98 discovery patients were randomly divided into training and test sets at a 7:3 ratio. The research as a whole found: Most expanded thyroid clonotypes (frequency above 0.001) were also detected in blood, a finding suggesting that blood repertoires may reflect thyroid immune responses. No statistical method was used to set the sample size in advance, and investigators knew the group allocation. In cross-validation, a model built on a 13 V-J signature told ophthalmopathy apart from stable hyperthyroidism with approximately 91% sensitivity and approximately 81% specificity, and in testing the same model reached 80%/75%. In validation, progression to ophthalmopathy was predicted by the model with 65% to 71% sensitivity and 72.22% specificity, a median of approximately 7.1 months before onset.

This clonotype was counted only a few times. The specificity of this receptor is unknown. No base-level quality is on record; no much larger clone is a single base apart. Amplification of TCR beta CDR3 regions was carried out from RNA transcripts. The first round of RT-PCR for the TCR CDR3 was performed with the HTBI primer set and the Qiagen OneStep RT-PCR kit. Libraries were constructed in a second round of multiplex PCR, after which size selection and purification were carried out. The libraries were sequenced on an Illumina HiSeq2000 using paired-end 100 bp reads. Per the source publication's procedure: Raw data were processed with SOAPnuke, discarding reads with adapters, uncalled bases, mean Phred below 15, or no exact constant-primer or identifier match. COPE v1.2.5 was used to merge high-quality paired reads, and clonotypes were defined as unique nucleotide sequences. Clonotypes were aligned to IMGT TRBV, TRBD and TRBJ reference segments using MiTCR v1.1. The analysis included only V-J combinations with a frequency above 0.0001, which together covered 98% to 99.2% of the repertoires. The TCS score was defined as the ratio of F50 (clonal expansion) to E x V (chaos), calculated using BLOSUM62-based TCRdist between CDR3 peptides within each V-J. Welch's t-statistics and random forest reduced 500 to 650 V-J features to about 12, which were used in a naive Bayes classifier (R e1071). The raw public reads went through TCRdb reprocessing: fastp at Q25, MiXCR clone calling, in-frame beta chains kept. Entries are consolidated by CDR3 protein sequence, retaining the most common genes and DNA. What appears here as the V and J calls and clone size reflects TCRdb's work, not the paper's. The sample records about 620,000 distinct CDR3 sequences, around 16% of which are singletons. Jointly, the top ten make up less than 4.5% of the sample.

Graves' hyperthyroidism was defined as stable when no progression to ophthalmopathy occurred over 18 months of follow-up. The hyperthyroidism patients were between 18 and 65 years old and newly diagnosed, with a disease duration of less than 2 months. Exclusion was applied to patients with uncontrolled infections, other autoimmune diseases, pregnancy or lactation. Diagnoses were based on clinical symptoms, serum thyroxine and TRAb, thyroid ultrasound and orbital computed tomography. Ficoll-Paque density gradient centrifugation was used to isolate PBMCs from about 9.4 ml of fresh peripheral blood. Trizol reagent was used to extract total RNA, and RNA quality was then checked on an Agilent 2100 Bioanalyzer. The CDR3 spans 17 residues, from the cysteine through the phenylalanine. Only the CDR3 region is kept as DNA, spanning 51 bases read in frame from base 1. CDR1 and CDR2 were assigned from the germline V gene (reference sequence) as SEHNR and FQNEAQ. Relative to germline, V is 2 bases shorter and J is 5 bases shorter, with 21 bases between their ends.

Sequencing was carried out using blood. The chain was built from TRBV7-9 and TRBJ2-5, with TRBD1 tentatively as D gene (6 bases match). This clonotype originated in a woman in her twenties or thirties with Graves' hyperthyroidism. In nucleotide form, the sequence is TGTGCCAGCAGCTTAAAAAGTTCAGGGGATGAGCTGGAGACCCAGTACTTC. It encodes CASSLKSSGDELETQYF. Extended through the reference TRBV7-9 and TRBJ2-5 proteins, this CDR3 yields the full variable domain: DTGVSQNPRHKITKRGQNVTFRCDPISEHNRLYWYRQTLGQGPEFLTYFQNEAQLEKSRLLSDRFSAERPKGSFSTLEIQRTEQGDSAMYLCASSLKSSGDELETQYFGPGTRLLVL.